Below, 26 T cell receptor beta chains from the same sample are listed, as sequenced in a study of blood T cells in healthy people across ages. With a J-beta primer mix and a sample-barcoded 5' primer, a second PCR ran about 6 to 11 cycles. TCRdb reprocessed the 5' RACE reads via MiXCR and lists one record per CDR3 protein. Of roughly 1,000,000 distinct CDR3 sequences listed, around 27% are singletons. This sample also appeared in a second study, on T cells of mothers and their children.

The sequenced sample consisted of blood. Receptors originate from a girl under 10 years old in good health.

The chain is built from TRBV2 and TRBJ1-2; 10 bases agree with TRBD1. The CDR3 consists of 15 residues. V lost 6 bases to trimming and J lost 6 bases; unmatched junction nucleotides: 10. Germline V gives CDR1 SNHLY, CDR2 FYNNEI. The CDR3: CASRAGTGASNGYTF. CDR3 coding DNA: TGTGCCAGCAGAGCTGGGACAGGGGCATCTAATGGCTACACCTTC.

This clonotype occurred a few times. CDR3 loop: CASSLDVGYGYTF. The CDR3 bases are TGCGCCAGCAGCTTGGACGTAGGTTATGGCTACACCTTC. This chain uses TRBV5-1 with TRBJ1-2; D gene ambiguous. The germline CDR1 and CDR2 sequences are SGHRS and YFSETQ. V gave up 0 bases and J gave up 5 bases, with 8 bases separating them. This CDR3 contains 13 residues.

This clonotype was counted a few times. The chain carries TRBV6-2 or TRBV6-3 and TRBJ2-1, with 11 bases aligning to TRBD2. The DNA end favors TRBJ2-5, so the J call may be wrong. The CDR3 runs to 16 residues. CDR1 and CDR2 (germline): MNHEY, SVGEGT. CDR3 sequence reads: CASSFERTSGQETQYF. The CDR3 region has the DNA TGTGCCAGCAGTTTCGAACGGACTAGCGGGCAAGAGACCCAGTACTTC.

This chain uses TRBV2 with TRBJ2-5, with D hard to call. This CDR3 has 13 amino acids. Germline-derived CDR1 and CDR2 are SNHLY and FYNNEI. Trimming took 11 bases from V and 5 from J, leaving 18 bases between them. CDR3 nucleotides: TGTGCCGGAAGAGTGGACGAGAGGGAGACCCAGTACTTC. Amino acids: CAGRVDERETQYF.

This clonotype was recorded a few times. The chain links TRBV4-1 to TRBJ2-7, with 10 bases lining up with TRBD2. The trim removed 0 bases at V and 6 bases at J, leaving 11 bases unmatched. The germline gives CDR1 MGHRA, CDR2 YSYEKL. The CDR3 sequence is 17 residues long. CDR3 nucleotide sequence: TGCGCCAGCAGCCAAGAGAAGTATCCCCTAGCGGGAGTCGAGCAGTACTTC. The encoded protein is CASSQEKYPLAGVEQYF.

Worth noting for this clonotype: A read error may explain this, as a much larger clone is one base away. This chain uses TRBV12-3 or TRBV12-4 with TRBJ2-5; D call uncertain. CDR3 length: 12 residues. CDR3 in amino acids: CASSPRPETQHF. For the CDR3, the DNA is TGTGCCAGCAGTCCCCGACCCGAGACCCAGCACTTC.

Ten or more counts support this clonotype. The genes are TRBV7-2 and TRBJ2-1; 11 positions match TRBD2. The CDR3 sequence is 15 residues long. Germline V gives CDR1 SGHTA, CDR2 FQGNSA. Losses at the gene ends were 5 bases for V and 2 bases for J; bases not matched to a gene: 2. As DNA, the CDR3 is TGTGCCAGCAGCCTTAGCGGGGGGGCCTACAATGAGCAGTTCTTC. Amino acids: CASSLSGGAYNEQFF. Drawing the rest from reference TRBV7-2 and TRBJ2-1, the complete variable domain is GAGVSQSPSNKVTEKGKDVELRCDPISGHTALYWYRQSLGQGLEFLIYFQGNSAPDKSGLPSDRFSAERTGGSVSTLTIQRTQQEDSAVYLCASSLSGGAYNEQFFGPGTRLTVL.

Points on this clonotype: The conserved phenylalanine or tryptophan is not found at the CDR3 terminus, so this likely reflects a read error. The chain is built from TRBV27 and TRBJ2-1, with D perhaps matching TRBD2 (6 bases). Germline V gene data show CDR1 as MNHEY and CDR2 as SMNVEV (reference sequence). Trimming cost V 4 bases and J 7 bases, with 17 bases left between them. The CDR3 is 15 amino acids. The CDR3 region has the DNA TGTGCCAGCAGTTCAGGACGGGGGAAGTTAAATGAGCAGTTCCTC. Translating it yields CASSSGRGKLNEQFL.

The rearrangement joins TRBV6-4 to TRBJ1-1; D unclear. Looked up from germline, CDR1 is MRHNA and CDR2 is SNTAGT. CDR3 length: 14 residues. V dropped 8 bases and J dropped 0 bases, with 13 bases sitting between them. The CDR3 loop is CASPGGFMNTEAFF. The CDR3 coding sequence is TGTGCCAGCCCCGGAGGTTTCATGAACACTGAAGCTTTCTTT.

J is TRBJ2-4 and V is TRBV5-5, with 11 positions matching TRBD1. This CDR3 is built from 15 residues. Germline loops: CDR1 SGHKS, CDR2 YYEKEE (reference sequence). Trimming at V came to 3 bases and at J to 13 bases, leaving 12 bases not matched to a gene. The DNA of the CDR3 is TGTGCCAGCAGCTCGGACAGGGGGCGCGTGGGACGACAGTACTTC. It yields the protein CASSSDRGRVGRQYF.

This chain joins TRBV6-2 or TRBV6-3 and TRBJ2-3; TRBD2 matches at 10 bases. Trimming cost V 2 bases and J 2 bases; bases outside gene matches: 10. The length of the CDR3 is 18 residues. Germline values: CDR1 MNHEY, CDR2 SVGEGT. The CDR3 reads CASSYATLLAGHTDTQYF. The CDR3 DNA reads TGTGCCAGCAGTTACGCGACGTTACTAGCGGGACACACAGATACGCAGTATTTT.

The chain couples TRBV12-3 or TRBV12-4 to TRBJ1-1; D unclear. With 3 bases removed from V and 0 bases from J, the gap between germline ends came to 8 bases. The CDR3 has 14 amino acids. This CDR3 reads CASSFSGLNTEAFF. As DNA, the CDR3 is TGTGCCAGCAGTTTTTCGGGCCTGAACACTGAAGCTTTCTTT.

The chain employs TRBV14 and TRBJ1-2, with no clear D. Trimming removed 0 bases at V and 2 bases at J, with 10 bases between. CDR3 size: 15 residues. Germline lookup yields CDR1 SGHDN and CDR2 FVKESK. CDR3 region: CASSQDRRRNYGYTF. CDR3 in DNA: TGTGCCAGCAGCCAAGATCGGAGGCGAAACTATGGCTACACCTTC.

This chain links TRBV4-3 with TRBJ2-5; TRBD1 is a possible D gene (6 bases). The J call is uncertain, as TRBJ2-1 better fits the DNA end. The CDR3 length is 16 residues. The germline CDR1 and CDR2 sequences are LGHNA and YSLEER. CDR3 residues: CASSQGATGKGYEQFF. CDR3 coding DNA: TGCGCCAGCAGCCAAGGCGCCACAGGGAAGGGCTACGAGCAGTTCTTC.

V gene TRBV2 combines with J gene TRBJ1-1, with TRBD1 identical over 7 bases. Per germline, CDR1 SNHLY and CDR2 FYNNEI. This CDR3 contains 13 residues. V was pared by 3 bases and J by 5 bases, with 3 bases of the junction left unmatched. The CDR3: CASSDQGVTEAFF. The CDR3 nucleotides are TGTGCCAGCAGTGATCAGGGGGTGACTGAAGCTTTCTTT.

This clonotype was observed a few times. The conserved phenylalanine or tryptophan is not found at the CDR3 terminus, so this likely reflects a read error. V gene TRBV28 combines with J gene TRBJ2-1; D gene uncertain. The CDR3 loop spans 15 amino acids. Germline lookup yields CDR1 MDHEN and CDR2 SYDVKM. V lost 8 bases and J 4 bases, leaving 18 bases between the germline ends. The CDR3 loop reads CASGALTDPYNEQFL. In DNA form, the CDR3 reads TGTGCCAGCGGTGCCCTAACGGACCCTTACAATGAGCAGTTCCTC.

The CDR3 is CASSPGLAQSADTQYF. The CDR3 DNA reads as TGCGCCAGCAGCCCGGGACTAGCTCAATCAGCAGATACGCAGTATTTT. This chain joins TRBV5-1 and TRBJ2-3, with 9 positions matching TRBD2. V dropped 4 bases and J dropped 4; count of bases not matched to a gene: 10. This CDR3 contains 16 residues. CDR1 and CDR2 from the germline V gene are SGHRS and YFSETQ.

The chain couples TRBV20-1 to TRBJ2-1; a weak D match, TRBD2 (6 bases). V was trimmed by 3 bases and J by 5 bases, leaving 11 bases between them. The length of the CDR3 is 13 residues. The germline CDR1 and CDR2 sequences are DFQATT and SNEGSKA (reference sequence). Here the CDR3 DNA reads TGCAGTGCTAGGACCCGGGGGAACAATGAGCAGTTCTTC. Its translation: CSARTRGNNEQFF.

This clonotype came up a few times. The V gene is TRBV2, the J gene TRBJ2-7, with 9 bases that match TRBD1. CDR1 is SNHLY and CDR2 is FYNNEI in the germline V gene. The CDR3 covers 14 residues. V shed 6 bases, J shed 2 bases, and the junction held 5 bases outside the gene matches. Written as DNA, the CDR3 is TGTGCCAGCAGACTCCGGGACAGGGCCTACGAGCAGTACTTC. This encodes CASRLRDRAYEQYF.

The V call is TRBV7-3, the J call TRBJ2-7; 8 bases match TRBD1. The J call may not be correct, given that the DNA end is closer to TRBJ2-5. The CDR3 has 14 residues. Germline CDR1 is SGHTA and CDR2 is FQGTGA. The CDR3 bases are TGTGCCAGCAGTCGGGCGGGACAGGAAGAGACCCAGTACTTC. The encoded protein is CASSRAGQEETQYF.

The chain employs TRBV28 and TRBJ1-5, with D unresolved. The germline V and J ends were trimmed by 6 bases and 4 bases, with 4 bases remaining between them. Germline CDR1 and CDR2: MDHEN and SYDVKM. This CDR3 is built from 11 residues. The CDR3 bases are TGTGCCAGCAGGAAAAATCAGCCCCAGCATTTT. Translation: CASRKNQPQHF.

This clonotype occurred a few times. The gene calls are TRBV15 and TRBJ1-5; D uncertain. V was trimmed by 2 bases and J by 7 bases, leaving 9 bases between them. Germline-derived CDR1 and CDR2 are LNHNV and YYDKDF (reference sequence). The CDR3 sequence is 13 residues long. The CDR3 DNA reads TGTGCCACCAGCAGATCCGAAATCCAGCCCCAGCATTTT. This sequence encodes CATSRSEIQPQHF.

The genes are TRBV7-6 and TRBJ1-5, with TRBD1 identical over 8 bases. CDR1 SGHVS and CDR2 FNYEAQ come from the germline V gene. The CDR3 loop spans 15 amino acids. Losses at the gene ends were 5 bases for V and 6 bases for J; bases not matched to a gene: 9. CDR3 protein: CASSPTGGDGQPQHF. DNA of the CDR3: TGTGCCAGCAGCCCCACAGGGGGAGACGGTCAGCCCCAGCATTTT.

The V gene is TRBV12-3 or TRBV12-4, the J gene TRBJ1-2; unclear D gene. The CDR3 extends over 10 amino acids. V was trimmed by 4 bases and J by 7 bases, leaving 4 bases between them. CDR3 nucleotides: TGTGCCAGCAGTTGTCGTGGCTACACCTTC. It encodes CASSCRGYTF.

This clonotype was found a few times. This chain links TRBV20-1 with TRBJ2-1, with D possibly being TRBD2 (5 bases). Between the trimmed V and J ends, which lost 0 bases and 6 bases, there was a span of 9 bases. The CDR3 sequence is 13 residues long. Germline CDR1 reads DFQATT; CDR2 reads SNEGSKA (reference sequence). This CDR3 reads CSARDGAVNEQFF. In DNA form, the CDR3 reads TGCAGTGCTAGAGATGGAGCGGTCAATGAGCAGTTCTTC.

The J gene is TRBJ2-7, the V gene TRBV12-3 or TRBV12-4; D possibly corresponds to TRBD2 (6 bases). The CDR3 sequence is 17 residues long. The V gene lost 4 bases and the J gene lost 5 bases, with 24 bases spanning the gap. The CDR3 reads CASSSPTTSHQGDEQYF. The CDR3 DNA sequence: TGTGCCAGCAGTTCACCCACGACTAGTCACCAAGGGGACGAGCAGTACTTC.